These T cell receptor beta chains were read from a single sample in a study of blood T cell repertoires in COVID-19. Sequencing used immunoSEQ multiplex PCR; TCRdb keeps in-frame clones, though not all of them. Of around 40,000 clones in the sample, 80% to 90% were seen once. Sequencing was carried out using peripheral blood. The receptor set was obtained from a human donor in a cohort sampled during active COVID-19. Both conserved end residues are trimmed from each CDR3. A D gene is named only where the DNA matches it firmly.

-,TRBV2,ASSEWGLTGELF
TRBD2,TRBV5-4,ASSTSGGTSWEQY
-,TRBV7-8,ASIKDGDSNQPQH
TRBD2,TRBV7-7,ASSPGGTWTYEQY
-,TRBV27,ASKVSGYNEQF
-,TRBV4-1,ASSLGGGPQETQY
-,TRBV27,ASSLTGYTEAF
-,TRBV5-1,ASRPRDTRTYEQY
TRBD1,TRBV27,ASRPMTGTLEKLF
TRBD1,TRBV29-1,SVAPQGAGGELF
TRBD2,TRBV19,ASSIQAGSTGELF
TRBD2,TRBV19,ASARARVGPSSGGHNEQF
-,TRBV6-5,ASSYRGRGEKLF
-,TRBV29-1,SVTRTGVGYT
-,TRBV11-2,ASSYSAYLGGQETQY
TRBD2,TRBV12-3/TRBV12-4,ASSFGGEGTQY
-,TRBV27,ASSLGHRTDTQY
-,TRBV19,ASSIIGGSLRTDTQY
TRBD2,TRBV7-9,ASSLAGTSRVLGTQY
-,TRBV29-1,SVGGENYEQY
TRBD2,TRBV18,ASSPRTSGGASSYNEQF
TRBD2,TRBV7-8,ASSLGTVGGRTGELF
TRBD1,TRBV6-5,ASSSTGYGYT
-,TRBV7-9,ASSPRLGEGEKLF
-,TRBV5-1,ASSYPPETDTQY
-,TRBV5-6,ASSPRTGRAYEQY
-,TRBV7-3,ASSPWASLSGKNEQF
TRBD1,TRBV23-1,ASSQSDRDSYEQY
TRBD2,TRBV2,ASSRPSGGMSYEQY
-,TRBV19,ASSLIAGLSYEQY
-,TRBV20-1,SASGPDTQY
TRBD2,TRBV29-1,SVELGGGGALYTQY
-,TRBV2,ASRGGQNSYGYT
TRBD1,TRBV6-5,ASRWTGVELF
TRBD2,TRBV24-1,ATSDTGGARETQY
-,TRBV20-1,SAGGTDTQY
TRBD2,TRBV5-1,ASRSIAGVYEQY
-,TRBV5-1,ASSLSGFNEQF
TRBD1,TRBV7-9,ASSPERVGTGRAYEQY
TRBD2,TRBV18,ASSQLAESSYEQY
TRBD1,TRBV7-9,ASSQTGTGTGYT
-,TRBV28,ASTEIQAGELF
-,TRBV7-7,ASSASGVVTGELF
-,TRBV10-2,ASSERRQGDGYT